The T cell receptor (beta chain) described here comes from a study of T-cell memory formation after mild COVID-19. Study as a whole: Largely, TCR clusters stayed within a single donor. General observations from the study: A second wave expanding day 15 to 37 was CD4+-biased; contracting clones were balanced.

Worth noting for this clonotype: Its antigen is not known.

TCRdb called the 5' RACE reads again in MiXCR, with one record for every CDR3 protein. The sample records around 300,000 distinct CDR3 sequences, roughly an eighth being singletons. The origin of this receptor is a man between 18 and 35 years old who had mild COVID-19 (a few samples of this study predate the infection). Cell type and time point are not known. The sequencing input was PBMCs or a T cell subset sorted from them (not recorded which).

The CDR3 spells CASSQEDSTDTQYF. The DNA for the CDR3 is TGCGCCAGCAGCCAAGAGGACTCCACAGATACGCAGTATTTT. The chain employs TRBV4-1 and TRBJ2-3, with D possibly TRBD2 on 5 matching bases. Trimming took off 0 bases at V and 2 bases at J, with 6 bases between the two ends. The CDR3 is made up of 14 amino acids. Germline assignment: CDR1 MGHRA and CDR2 YSYEKL.